This is a list of T cell receptor beta chains from one sample in a study of neurological immune-mediated disorders. TCRdb re-called the 5' RACE reads with MiXCR, one entry per CDR3 protein. The table records 45,000 to 55,000 distinct CDR3 sequences, less than 6% of them present only once. The sequenced material came from CD4+ T cells from blood. The receptors were gathered from a woman under 30 with multiple sclerosis. CDR3s include the opening cysteine and the closing phenylalanine or tryptophan. D genes are given only for firm matches. Clone size is given for some rows only: seen once, a few or many times, or a class if the clone is expanded.

V gene: TRBV14; J gene: TRBJ2-2; clone size: -; D gene: -; CDR3 DNA: TGTGCCAGCAGCCAAGCGCAGTACCAACGTTCGGTTTACACCGGGGAGCTGTTTTTT; CDR3 protein: CASSQAQYQRSVYTGELFF
V gene: TRBV5-1; J gene: TRBJ1-2; clone size: many; D gene: -; CDR3 DNA: TGCGCCAGCAGCCCCAGCGGCTCCCCGAGTTTTAACTATGGCTACACCTTC; CDR3 protein: CASSPSGSPSFNYGYTF
V gene: TRBV6-5; J gene: TRBJ2-7; clone size: many; D gene: -; CDR3 DNA: TGTGCCAGCAGTGGCCTGGGGACACACTCCTACGAGCAGTACTTC; CDR3 protein: CASSGLGTHSYEQYF
V gene: TRBV25-1; J gene: TRBJ1-1; clone size: many; D gene: -; CDR3 DNA: TGTGCCAGCAGTAACACAGGGCGGGGAGACACTGAAGCTTTCTTT; CDR3 protein: CASSNTGRGDTEAFF
V gene: TRBV20-1; J gene: TRBJ2-1; clone size: many; D gene: -; CDR3 DNA: TGCAGTGCTACCATACTTCGGGGGTTTGGGGACAATGAGCAGTTCTTC; CDR3 protein: CSATILRGFGDNEQFF
V gene: TRBV20-1; J gene: TRBJ1-1; clone size: many; D gene: -; CDR3 DNA: TGCAGTGCTAGGGAGCAGGGTCGCAACACTGAAGCTTTCTTT; CDR3 protein: CSAREQGRNTEAFF
V gene: TRBV5-1; J gene: TRBJ2-7; clone size: many; D gene: TRBD1; CDR3 DNA: TGCGCCAGCAGCCCGGACAGGGAGTGGAGTCTAGAGCAGTACTTC; CDR3 protein: CASSPDREWSLEQYF
V gene: TRBV14; J gene: TRBJ1-2; clone size: many; D gene: TRBD1; CDR3 DNA: TGTGCCAGCAGCCTTGGGGGGACAGCAAACTATGGCTACACCTTC; CDR3 protein: CASSLGGTANYGYTF
V gene: TRBV6-7; J gene: TRBJ1-3; clone size: many; D gene: -; CDR3 DNA: TGTGCCAGCACCCCTTCGACAAGTGGAAACACCATATATTTT; CDR3 protein: CASTPSTSGNTIYF
V gene: TRBV27; J gene: TRBJ1-5; clone size: many; D gene: TRBD1; CDR3 DNA: TGTGCCAGCAGTATCCGACAGGGGGTAGGCAATCAGCCCCAGCATTTT; CDR3 protein: CASSIRQGVGNQPQHF
V gene: TRBV6-6; J gene: TRBJ2-1; clone size: many; D gene: -; CDR3 DNA: TGTGCCAGCAGCCCCCGGGACCTGCAGTTCTTC; CDR3 protein: CASSPRDLQFF
V gene: TRBV29-1; J gene: TRBJ2-3; clone size: -; D gene: -; CDR3 DNA: TGCAGCGTTGACAGTCCTAGCACAGATACGCAGTATTTT; CDR3 protein: CSVDSPSTDTQYF
V gene: TRBV5-6; J gene: TRBJ2-2; clone size: many; D gene: -; CDR3 DNA: TGTGCCAGCAGGAAAGGCCTGGGGCGGGGGCGGAACACCGGGGAGCTGTTTTTT; CDR3 protein: CASRKGLGRGRNTGELFF